At least ten counts were recorded for the clone carrying this TCR beta chain. The record originates from a study of T cells in Graves' hyperthyroidism and ophthalmopathy. V shed 3 bases and J 2 bases; nucleotides not matched to a gene: 8. The CDR3 is 16 residues long. Per germline, CDR1 KGHSH and CDR2 LQKENI. The CDR3 regions of TCR beta were amplified from RNA transcripts. Carried out on the TCR CDR3, a first-round RT-PCR used the HTBI primer set. TCRdb called the multiplex PCR reads again in MiXCR, with one record for every CDR3 protein. Seen here are over 450,000 distinct CDR3 sequences, more than 15% observed once, and the top ten hold approximately 15%.

The chain uses TRBV18 and TRBJ2-3, with 7 bases aligning to TRBD1. The TCR was taken from a woman under 30 with Graves' ophthalmopathy. The sequencing input was blood. The CDR3: CASSPTRDRVTDTQYF. Here the CDR3 DNA reads TGTGCCAGCTCACCGACACGTGACAGGGTCACAGATACGCAGTATTTT.